This TCR beta chain was profiled in a study of cytomegalovirus exposure and HLA in healthy donors. Study-level findings and limits: Per a prior analysis, the majority of TCR beta V segments were productive roughly 90% or roughly 30% of the time. Investigators reported 150 to 200 TCR beta chains as tied to cytomegalovirus. An analysis was carried out later, and it reportedly showed fewer N-insertions in an Asian-associated ancestry cluster than the approximately 670-donor mean.

Amplification used 60 Vbeta primers and 13 Jbeta primers. The assay was immunoSEQ multiplex PCR, and TCRdb's table has in-frame clones only and misses some. This table holds about 120,000 clones, 8% to 11% found once. This CDR3 has 13 amino acids. Trimming cost V 3 bases and J 3 bases, with 8 bases left between them. Germline assignment: CDR1 SGHNT and CDR2 YENEEA. As concerns this clone: The antigen is unknown.

The receptor was derived from a woman under 30 in good health and CMV-seropositive. The chain recombines TRBV11-3 with TRBJ1-2; weak D call: TRBD1 (5 bases). Sequencing was done on a sample of PBMCs. This CDR3 is CASSFSTDYGYTF. The DNA for the CDR3 is TGTGCCAGCAGCTTCTCGACAGACTATGGCTACACCTTC. The entire variable domain, with the rest obtained from reference TRBV11-3 and TRBJ1-2, is as follows: EAGVVQSPRYKIIEKKQPVAFWCNPISGHNTLYWYLQNLGQGPELLIRYENEEAVDDSQLPKDRFSAERLKGVDSTLKIQPAELGDSAVYLCASSFSTDYGYTFGSGTRLTVV.